The sequence of this T cell receptor beta chain was determined in a study of cytomegalovirus exposure and HLA in healthy donors. To note about this clone: Its antigen is unidentified. A junction boundary mismatches the germline segment, possibly from a read error.

Regarding the study as a whole: Listed as cytomegalovirus-associated were over 150 TCR beta chains. It is likely that the observed cluster of highly shared sequence variants was a sequencing artifact.

Each donor was nominally healthy when sampled (though unrecorded immune exposures were likely). Primers included in the PCR were 60 Vbeta and 13 Jbeta primers. Authors' analysis steps: As a later analysis found, there were 80 million or so unique TCR beta chains, of which 8.5 million to 13 million were shared. Generated by immunoSEQ multiplex PCR, the TCRdb table keeps only in-frame clones and is missing some. That table supplies the V and J calls and clone size; D and trimming were determined from the DNA. The sample totals roughly 110,000 clones. Germline V gene data show CDR1 as SGHNT and CDR2 as YYREEE (reference sequence). The CDR3 is 15 amino acids.

The chain joins TRBV5-4 to TRBJ2-7; D perhaps matches TRBD2 (5 bases). The receptor's source is a man in his forties in good health and CMV-seropositive. The material sequenced was PBMCs. The CDR3 sequence: CDSSLESATTYEQYF. The DNA of the CDR3 is TGTGACAGCAGCTTGGAGAGTGCGACTACCTACGAGCAGTACTTC.